Reported below is one TCR beta chain. Its antigen is not known. Data came from immunoSEQ multiplex PCR; TCRdb stores just in-frame clones and leaves some out. The table shows over 150,000 clones, with 94% occurring only once. CDR3 length equals 13 residues. The germline gives CDR1 MNHEY, CDR2 SMNVEV (reference sequence). The V gene lost 6 bases and the J gene lost 6 bases, with 9 bases spanning the gap. The data originate from a study of T cell responses to AZD1222 COVID-19 vaccine. Findings of the study overall: Dominant CD4 TCR responses targeted spike regions 160-218 and 743-854. Donors were largely white British and mainly female; clonal diversity was possibly underestimated.

This sequence was found in an adult who received the AZD1222 COVID-19 vaccine. This sample comprised peripheral blood, obtained 28 days after the second AZD1222 dose. V gene TRBV27 combines with J gene TRBJ1-6; D gene ambiguous. The chain's CDR3 is CASSRIVNSPLHF. In nucleotides, the CDR3 is TGTGCCAGCAGCAGGATCGTTAATTCACCCCTCCACTTT.